This T cell receptor (beta chain) was retrieved from a study of T cell changes during pregnancy in multiple sclerosis (dated by TCRdb to the late 2010s). For the wider study: Changes in the T cell repertoire over the course of pregnancy were examined in this study in women with multiple sclerosis.

Turning to this clone: The target of this receptor is not known. It has no much larger one-base neighbor in the sample; base qualities were not kept.

The receptor library was made with the immunoSEQ multiplex PCR assay. TCRdb stores this immuneACCESS table with in-frame sequences only. Part of the clones is absent; in the studies checked, under half of the shortfall reflects unresolved V genes, and no reason is known for the rest. The sample table contains fewer than 90,000 clones; only one count was recorded for 94% of them. Of the sample, 1.5% to 2% falls within the top ten clones. CDR1 and CDR2, per the germline V gene, are SNHLY and FYNNEI. From cysteine to phenylalanine, the CDR3 is 15 amino acids long. Kept here is only the CDR3 DNA, which spans 45 bases and is read in frame from base 1. Trimming removed 2 bases from V and 7 bases from J; the gene matches leave 7 bases unexplained.

Material: peripheral blood, obtained after pregnancy. This chain is built from TRBV2 and TRBJ2-2; 7 bases in the middle match TRBD2. This clonotype originated in a female donor in good health, enrolled as a control in a pregnancy study. This receptor carries the CDR3 CASSEPTGGSGELFF. DNA sequence: TGTGCCAGCAGTGAACCAACGGGGGGAAGCGGGGAGCTGTTTTTT.